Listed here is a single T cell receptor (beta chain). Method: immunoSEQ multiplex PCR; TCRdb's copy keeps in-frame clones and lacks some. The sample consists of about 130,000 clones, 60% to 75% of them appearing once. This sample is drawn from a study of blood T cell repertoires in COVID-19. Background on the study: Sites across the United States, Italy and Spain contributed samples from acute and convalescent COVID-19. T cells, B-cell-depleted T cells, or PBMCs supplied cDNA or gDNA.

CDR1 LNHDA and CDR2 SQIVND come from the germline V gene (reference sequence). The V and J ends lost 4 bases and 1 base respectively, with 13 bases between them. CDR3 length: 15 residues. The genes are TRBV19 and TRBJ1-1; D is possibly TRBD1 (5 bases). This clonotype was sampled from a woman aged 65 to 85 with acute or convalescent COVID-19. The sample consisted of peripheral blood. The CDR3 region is CASSTQGRRNTEAFF. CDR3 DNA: TGTGCCAGTAGTACCCAGGGTCGTAGGAACACTGAAGCTTTCTTT.